This T cell receptor beta chain was recovered during a study of T cell repertoires in cytomegalovirus infection (dated by TCRdb to about 2019). Broadly, across the study: Donor HLA type was relevant to the analysis, as public TCR beta signatures indicated carriage of CMV infection together with the matching HLA type.

This clonotype has a handful of counts. Its cognate antigen has yet to be identified. Base qualities are not provided; no much larger clone lies one nucleotide away. Findings and caveats that apply to the study as a whole: In both this cohort and an independent cohort of 352 donors, the cumulative frequency of public TCR beta family members distinguished carriers of CMV infection plus the relevant HLA type. The ex vivo response was dominated by HLA-C-restricted CMV-specific TCR beta clonotypes, which also provided the single most frequent clonotype in two of eight donors.

CDR3 length: 14 amino acids, cysteine to phenylalanine. Of all the DNA, just the CDR3 is kept, 42 bases in frame from base 1. V sheds 3 bases and J sheds 5 bases, leaving 10 bases between their ends. The germline V gene encodes CDR1 MNHEY and CDR2 SMNVEV (reference sequence). Sequencing relied on an Illumina HiSeq 1500. Starting from the raw public reads, TCRdb applied fastp trimming at Q25, assembled clones with MiXCR and retained in-frame beta chains. Entries that share a CDR3 protein sequence are merged under the most common genes and DNA. This sample comprises hundreds of thousands of distinct CDR3 sequences, less than 25% of them detected only once. Roughly 8% of the sample rests with the top ten.

The sample consisted of CD8+ T cells from PBMCs. The receptor was isolated from a human donor in good health (CMV status not recorded). Some clones in this sample may be carry-over from other donors' samples. Rearrangement joined TRBV27 to TRBJ1-4; matching of 6 bases hints at TRBD1 as the D gene. For the CDR3, the sequence is CASSLPGVNEKLFF. The bases are TGTGCCAGCAGTTTGCCAGGGGTGAATGAAAAACTGTTTTTT.